This T cell receptor (beta chain) was sequenced during a study of glioma-infiltrating T cells after dendritic cell vaccination (dated by TCRdb to about 2016). In terms of the full investigation: The cohort included some 15 glioblastoma patients drawn from Phase I and II dendritic cell vaccination trials, of whom 9 were newly diagnosed and 6 had recurrent disease. Autologous tumor lysate-pulsed dendritic cell vaccination was administered to the patients between about 2003 and 2012. The vaccine consisted of monocyte-derived dendritic cells cultured less than 9 days with IL-4 and GM-CSF, then pulsed overnight with autologous tumor lysate. Each patient got three intradermal injections of the dendritic cell vaccine, spaced at biweekly intervals, in the arm below the axilla. Tumor-infiltrating lymphocyte content was quantified and tumor and blood repertoires were compared in dendritic cell-vaccinated glioblastoma patients by deep sequencing of TCR beta CDR3 regions. Survival after dendritic cell vaccination was correlated with TCR sequencing metrics, including TIL content and tumor-blood repertoire overlap. Study-level results and caveats: The three-group TCR overlap response model was described as speculative and requiring prospective validation. TCR clonality showed no direct relationship with survival, which suggests that a diverse polyclonal response may be important. After dendritic cell vaccination, a higher estimated pretreatment TIL content predicted longer time to progression and longer overall survival. The cohort was small and heterogeneous, and full blood and tumor sets were available for few patients, with initial-recurrent tumor pairs available for even fewer patients.

This specimen's time point label, interpreted: after dendritic cell vaccination, including at tumor progression/relapse. Patients were selected on the basis of adequate residual fresh-frozen tumor tissue and more than two years of available survival data. An isocitrate dehydrogenase mutation was not carried by any of the glioblastoma patients, although molecular status was otherwise variable. PBMC collection took place before vaccination, two weeks after the third vaccination, and at tumor progression if progression occurred. The Qiagen DNeasy Blood extraction Kit was used for extraction of genomic DNA. Using the immunoSEQ assay, TCRB CDR3 regions were amplified from approximately 1.9 micrograms of genomic DNA, or from all available DNA when less than that was on hand. The multiplex PCR relied on 60 forward primers for TCR V beta segments and 13 reverse primers for J beta segments. To estimate reads per starting template, synthetic control templates were spiked into each sample at limiting dilution. Sequencing produced 87 bp reads on the Illumina HiSeq System. The authors' analysis ran thus. To remove PCR and sequencing errors, closely related sequences were merged with a nearest neighbor algorithm. TCR overlap was defined as the percentage of unique tumor TCR beta sequences that were also present in the same patient's peripheral blood. Entries here come from immuneACCESS through TCRdb and include only in-frame sequences with V and J called. Some clones fail to appear in such tables; in the studies checked, an unresolved V gene covers under half of the shortfall, and the cause of the remainder is unknown. The V and J calls and clone size were taken over from that table, and D and trimming were inferred from the DNA. The sample contains 110,000 or so clones, 90% of them found a single time. The top ten clones comprise over 2.5% of the sample.

The germline V gene encodes CDR1 GTSNPN and CDR2 SVGIG (reference sequence). V and J are trimmed by 6 bases and 2 bases, and the gene matches miss 5 bases of the junction. The CDR3, from cysteine to phenylalanine, totals 13 residues. Only the CDR3 portion is preserved as DNA: 39 bases, with reading frame beginning at the first base. About this clone itself: Its antigen is unknown. The record has no base qualities; no much larger clone is one base away.

The sequences come from blood, collected after dendritic cell vaccination. This clonotype originated in a human donor with glioblastoma. This chain is built from TRBV30 and TRBJ1-2; 8 middle bases align to TRBD1. The CDR3 protein: CACIDRGNYGYTF. The DNA is TGTGCCTGCATCGACAGGGGAAACTATGGCTACACCTTC.